The source of this T cell receptor (beta chain) is a study of cytomegalovirus exposure and HLA in healthy donors. In the case of this clone: Its antigen is unknown.

Study results and caveats: In an earlier analysis, in 587 donors, most V segments appeared productive either ~87% or ~30% of the time. High specificity and sensitivity for cytomegalovirus status were reported for the classifier. Some V segments, TRBV6-2 and TRBV6-3 among them, were indistinguishable and were therefore excluded.

Trimming at V came to 3 bases and at J to 5 bases, leaving 8 bases not matched to a gene. The V gene's germline CDR1 is SGHTA and CDR2 FQGNSA. The CDR3 runs to 15 residues. PCR primers comprised 60 Vbeta and 13 Jbeta primers. Measured with immunoSEQ multiplex PCR; TCRdb has only the in-frame clones, and not every one. The table shows about 38,000 clones, with 86% occurring only once. Specimen: PBMCs. The receptor was derived from a woman aged 40 to 50 in good health and CMV-seropositive. V and J are TRBV7-2 and TRBJ2-5, with 8 nucleotides matching TRBD2. The CDR3 loop is CASSLQAGAGETQYF. As DNA, the CDR3 is TGTGCCAGCAGCTTGCAAGCGGGGGCAGGGGAGACCCAGTACTTC.